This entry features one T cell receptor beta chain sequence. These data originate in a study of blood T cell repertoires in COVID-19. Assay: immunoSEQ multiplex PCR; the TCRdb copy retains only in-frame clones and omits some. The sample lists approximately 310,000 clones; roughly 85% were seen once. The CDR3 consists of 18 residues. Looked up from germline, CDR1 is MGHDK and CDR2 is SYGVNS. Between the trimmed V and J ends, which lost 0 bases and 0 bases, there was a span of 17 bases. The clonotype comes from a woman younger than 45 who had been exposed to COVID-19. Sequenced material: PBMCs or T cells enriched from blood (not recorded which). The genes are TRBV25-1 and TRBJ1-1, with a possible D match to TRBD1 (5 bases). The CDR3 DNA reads TGTGCCAGCAGTGAATACCCTTCCAAAAAAGGGGTGAACACTGAAGCTTTCTTT. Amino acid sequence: CASSEYPSKKGVNTEAFF. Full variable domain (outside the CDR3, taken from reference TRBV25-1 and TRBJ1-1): EADIYQTPRYLVIGTGKKITLECSQTMGHDKMYWYQQDPGMELHLIHYSYGVNSTEKGDLSSESTVSRIRTEHFPLTLESARPSHTSQYLCASSEYPSKKGVNTEAFFGQGTRLTVV.